The 8 T cell receptor beta chains reported below all come from one sample, sequenced in a study of beta chain features in type 1 diabetes. Study-wide points: In all four CD4+ subsets, TCRB CDR3 length was significantly, moderately reduced in type 1 diabetes.

Of the isolated RNA, all was reverse transcribed, and so the sequenced material was expressed TCRB transcripts. Produced via immunoSEQ multiplex PCR; TCRdb's table is partial and in-frame only. The sample holds about 360,000 clones, roughly 12% seen once. Their antigen targets remain unknown. The source material was naive CD4+ T cells from blood. Receptors were obtained from a woman aged 18-35 years with type 1 diabetes.

This clone was seen a few times. The chain links TRBV30 to TRBJ1-5; no clear D. Germline V gene data show CDR1 as GTSNPN and CDR2 as SVGIG (reference sequence). This CDR3 has 12 amino acids. Between the trimmed V and J ends, which lost 1 base and 6 bases, there was a span of 7 bases. CDR3 region: CAWSDSLQPQHF. The CDR3 DNA is TGTGCCTGGAGTGACAGTCTTCAGCCCCAGCATTTT.

This chain links TRBV4-3 with TRBJ1-1, with D unresolved. Germline assignment: CDR1 LGHNA and CDR2 YSLEER. Deletions cut 6 bases from V and 4 bases from J, with 12 bases between. CDR3 size: 13 residues. CDR3 in DNA: TGCGCCAGCAGTCTCTCCGGGGTCACTGAAGCTTTCTTT. Translated, it gives CASSLSGVTEAFF.

The chain recombines TRBV20-1 with TRBJ2-5; the D is unclear. The ends were cut back, 3 bases at V and 2 bases at J, with 4 bases in the middle. The germline gives CDR1 DFQATT, CDR2 SNEGSKA (reference sequence). The CDR3 is 11 amino acids. The CDR3 here is CSARLQETQYF. The CDR3 DNA reads as TGCAGTGCTAGGCTACAAGAGACCCAGTACTTC.

The chain is built from TRBV7-9 and TRBJ2-2, with 8 positions matching TRBD2. Trimming at V came to 5 bases and at J to 6 bases, leaving 5 bases not matched to a gene. CDR3 length: 14 amino acids. Per germline, CDR1 SEHNR and CDR2 FQNEAQ (reference sequence). The CDR3 region is CASSVLAGPGELFF. Here the CDR3 DNA reads TGTGCCAGCAGCGTCCTAGCGGGTCCCGGGGAGCTGTTTTTT.

This rearrangement joins TRBV5-1 to TRBJ1-1, with TRBD1 identical over 8 bases. With V trimmed by 2 bases and J by 5 bases, 5 bases remained unmatched. The length of the CDR3 is 14 residues. Looked up from germline, CDR1 is SGHRS and CDR2 is YFSETQ. CDR3 DNA sequence: TGCGCCAGCAGCTTCGGACAGGGAGGAACTGAAGCTTTCTTT. Translating it yields CASSFGQGGTEAFF.

The chain recombines TRBV18 with TRBJ2-3, with 7 bases that match TRBD1. V lost 2 bases to trimming and J lost 6 bases; unmatched junction nucleotides: 5. Germline loops: CDR1 KGHSH, CDR2 LQKENI. This CDR3 is 14 amino acids long. The CDR3 protein is CASSPEGRGDTQYF. DNA of the CDR3: TGTGCCAGCTCACCAGAAGGCAGGGGGGATACGCAGTATTTT.

This clone occurred a few times. The genes are TRBV4-3 and TRBJ1-4, with a possible D match to TRBD1 (6 bases). This CDR3 is built from 15 residues. V was trimmed by 4 bases and J by 8 bases, leaving 17 bases between them. Germline CDR1 LGHNA, CDR2 YSLEER. The CDR3 nucleotides are TGCGCCAGCAGCCCACAGGGCGCGCTGAAGGAAAAACTGTTTTTT. Protein: CASSPQGALKEKLFF.

This clone was counted a few times. The rearrangement uses TRBV5-4 and TRBJ2-7; 7 nucleotides line up with TRBD2. Germline trimming cut 1 base from V and 2 bases from J; bases unmatched to any gene: 6. Per the germline V gene, CDR1 is SGHNT and CDR2 is YYREEE (reference sequence). This CDR3 has 15 amino acids. CDR3 sequence reads: CASSLPAGRTYEQYF. CDR3 in DNA: TGTGCCAGCAGCTTGCCAGCGGGAAGAACCTACGAGCAGTACTTC. Complete variable domain (other parts from reference TRBV5-4 and TRBJ2-7): ETGVTQSPTHLIKTRGQQVTLRCSSQSGHNTVSWYQQALGQGPQFIFQYYREEENGRGNFPPRFSGLQFPNYSSELNVNALELDDSALYLCASSLPAGRTYEQYFGPGTRLTVT.